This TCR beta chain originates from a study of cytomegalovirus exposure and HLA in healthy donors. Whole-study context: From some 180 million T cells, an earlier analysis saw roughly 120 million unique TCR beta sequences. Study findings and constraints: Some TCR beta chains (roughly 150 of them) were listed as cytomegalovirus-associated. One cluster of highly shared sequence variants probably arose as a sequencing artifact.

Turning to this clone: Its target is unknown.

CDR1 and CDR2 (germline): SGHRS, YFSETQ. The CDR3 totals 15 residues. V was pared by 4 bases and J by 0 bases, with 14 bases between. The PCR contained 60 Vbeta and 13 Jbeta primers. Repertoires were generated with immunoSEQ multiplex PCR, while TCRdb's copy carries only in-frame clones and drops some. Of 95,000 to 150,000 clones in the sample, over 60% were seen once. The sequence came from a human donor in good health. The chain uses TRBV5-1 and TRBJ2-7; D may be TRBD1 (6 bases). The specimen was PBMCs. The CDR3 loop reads CASSGAVDSSYEQYF. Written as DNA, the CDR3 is TGCGCCAGCAGCGGGGCGGTGGACAGCTCCTACGAGCAGTACTTC.